Reported below is one T cell receptor beta chain. Its specificity is not known. Naive CD8 cells comprised CD45RO-negative, CCR7-positively selected cells, excluding terminally differentiated effector memory CD45RA+ cells. This record belongs to a study of shared clonotypes between healthy human individuals. Study results and caveats: The four-donor shared clonotypes exceeded non-shared clonotypes in generation probability, with non-shared ones scoring lower.

This CDR3 is built from 16 residues. Losses at the gene ends were 2 bases for V and 2 bases for J; bases not matched to a gene: 5. Germline CDR1 SEHNR, CDR2 FQNEAQ (reference sequence). Sequenced by immunoSEQ multiplex PCR; TCRdb stores in-frame clones only, minus some. The sample carries under 1 million clones, 96% recorded once. This sequence originates from a man aged 25 to 40 in good health. V is TRBV7-9 and J is TRBJ2-1, with 8 bases lining up with TRBD2. The sequenced sample was naive CD8+ T cells sorted from blood. In DNA, the CDR3 is TGTGCCAGCAGCTTAATGGCGCGGGAGGCCTACAATGAGCAGTTCTTC. This codes for CASSLMAREAYNEQFF.